This TCR beta chain was observed in a study of sequential checkpoint blockade in melanoma. In the study overall: Patients were randomized 1:1 to nivolumab-then-ipilimumab or ipilimumab-then-nivolumab first-line. After both sequences, patients received maintenance nivolumab.

Libraries were prepared by immunoSEQ multiplex PCR; TCRdb keeps only in-frame clonotypes and omits some of them. Altogether some 13,000 clones are present, about three quarters being singletons, with the ten largest covering roughly 31%. The treatment is: randomized to nivolumab then ipilimumab (arm A) or the reverse (arm B). Sorted cells were live CD3+CD8+, lacking CD19 and CD56, from PBMCs. Germline lookup yields CDR1 SQVTM and CDR2 ANQGSEA. Trimming stripped 4 bases from V and 4 bases from J, with 13 bases between. This CDR3 has 14 residues. The chain employs TRBV29-1 and TRBJ2-2; TRBD1 is a possible D gene (6 bases). Here the sequenced sample was CD8+ T cells sorted from blood (inferred from file names), taken from a patient given nivolumab and ipilimumab in sequence. This sequence was found in a human donor with melanoma. Here the CDR3 reads CSVVQQGSTGELFF. The CDR3 DNA reads as TGCAGCGTTGTTCAACAGGGCAGCACCGGGGAGCTGTTTTTT.